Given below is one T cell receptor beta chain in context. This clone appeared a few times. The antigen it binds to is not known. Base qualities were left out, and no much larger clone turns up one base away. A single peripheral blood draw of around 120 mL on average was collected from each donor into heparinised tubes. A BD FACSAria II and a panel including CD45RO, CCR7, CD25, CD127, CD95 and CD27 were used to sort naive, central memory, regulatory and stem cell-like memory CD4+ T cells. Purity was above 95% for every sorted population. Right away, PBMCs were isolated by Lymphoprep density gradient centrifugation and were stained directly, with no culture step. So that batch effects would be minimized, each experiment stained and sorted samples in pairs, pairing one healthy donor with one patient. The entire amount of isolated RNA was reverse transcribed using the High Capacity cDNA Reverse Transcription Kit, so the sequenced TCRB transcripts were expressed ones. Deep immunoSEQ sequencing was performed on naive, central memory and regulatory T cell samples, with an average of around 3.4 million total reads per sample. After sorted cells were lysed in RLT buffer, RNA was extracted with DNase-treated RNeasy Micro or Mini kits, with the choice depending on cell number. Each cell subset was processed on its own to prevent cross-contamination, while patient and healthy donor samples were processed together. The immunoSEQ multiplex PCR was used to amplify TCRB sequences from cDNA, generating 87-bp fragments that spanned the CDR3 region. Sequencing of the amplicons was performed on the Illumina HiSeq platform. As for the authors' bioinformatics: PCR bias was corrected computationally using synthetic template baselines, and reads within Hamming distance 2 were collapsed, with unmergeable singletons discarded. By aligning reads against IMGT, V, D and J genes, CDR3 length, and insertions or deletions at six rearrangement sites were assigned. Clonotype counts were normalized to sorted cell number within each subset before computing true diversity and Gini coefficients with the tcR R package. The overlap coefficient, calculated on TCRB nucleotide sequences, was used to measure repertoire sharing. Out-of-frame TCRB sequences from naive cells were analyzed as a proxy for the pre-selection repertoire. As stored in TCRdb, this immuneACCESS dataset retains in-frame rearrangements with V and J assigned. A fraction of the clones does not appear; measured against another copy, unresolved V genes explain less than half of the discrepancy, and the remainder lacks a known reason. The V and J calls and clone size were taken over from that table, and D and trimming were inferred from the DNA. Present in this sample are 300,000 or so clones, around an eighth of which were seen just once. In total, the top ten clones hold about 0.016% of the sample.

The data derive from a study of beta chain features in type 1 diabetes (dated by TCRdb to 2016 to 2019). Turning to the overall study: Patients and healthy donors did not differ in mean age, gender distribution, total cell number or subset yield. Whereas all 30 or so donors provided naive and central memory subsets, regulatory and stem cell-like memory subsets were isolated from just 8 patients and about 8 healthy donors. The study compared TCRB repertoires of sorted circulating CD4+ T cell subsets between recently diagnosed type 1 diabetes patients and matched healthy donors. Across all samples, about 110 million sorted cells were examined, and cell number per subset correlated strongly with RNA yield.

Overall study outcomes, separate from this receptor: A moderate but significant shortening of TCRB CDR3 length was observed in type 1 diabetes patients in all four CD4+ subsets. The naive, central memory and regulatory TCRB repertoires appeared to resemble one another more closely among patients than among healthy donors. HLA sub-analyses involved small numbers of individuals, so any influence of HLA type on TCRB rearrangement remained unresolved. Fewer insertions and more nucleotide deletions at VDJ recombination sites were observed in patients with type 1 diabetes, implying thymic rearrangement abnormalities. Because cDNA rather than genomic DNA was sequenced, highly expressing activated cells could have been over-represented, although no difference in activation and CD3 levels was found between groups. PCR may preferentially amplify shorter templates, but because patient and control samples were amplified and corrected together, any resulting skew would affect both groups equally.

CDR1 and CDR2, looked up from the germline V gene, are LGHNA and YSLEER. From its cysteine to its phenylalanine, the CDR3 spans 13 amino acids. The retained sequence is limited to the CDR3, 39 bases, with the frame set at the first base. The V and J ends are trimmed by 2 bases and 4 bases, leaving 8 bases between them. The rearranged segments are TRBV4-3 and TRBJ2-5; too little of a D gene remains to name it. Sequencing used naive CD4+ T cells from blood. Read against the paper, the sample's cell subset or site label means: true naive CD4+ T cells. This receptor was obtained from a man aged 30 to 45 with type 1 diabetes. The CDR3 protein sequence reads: CASSQSYGETQYF. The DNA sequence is TGCGCCAGCAGCCAATCCTACGGAGAGACCCAGTACTTC.